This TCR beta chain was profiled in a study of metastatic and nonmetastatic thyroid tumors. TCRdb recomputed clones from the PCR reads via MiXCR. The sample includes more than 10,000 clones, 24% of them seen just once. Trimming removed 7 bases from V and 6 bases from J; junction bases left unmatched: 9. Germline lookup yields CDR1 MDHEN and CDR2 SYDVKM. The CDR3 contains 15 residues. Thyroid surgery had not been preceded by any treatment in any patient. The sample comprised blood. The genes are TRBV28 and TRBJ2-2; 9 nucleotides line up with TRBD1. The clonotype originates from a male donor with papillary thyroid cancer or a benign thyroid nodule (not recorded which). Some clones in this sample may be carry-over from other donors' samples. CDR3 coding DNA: TGTGCCAGCACCAAAGACAGGGGGTGGTCCGGGGAGCTGTTTTTT. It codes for CASTKDRGWSGELFF.